This T cell receptor beta chain originates from a study of blood T cells in healthy people across ages. A second PCR, run for roughly 7 to 11 cycles, used a sample-barcoded 5' primer plus a J-beta primer mix. One entry per CDR3 protein results from TCRdb running MiXCR on the 5' RACE reads. The table includes some 800,000 distinct CDR3 sequences, 20% to 25% detected once. This CDR3 is 13 amino acids long. V was pared by 3 bases and J by 5 bases, with 8 bases between. They isolated at least 6 million PBMCs from each sample. The sample was also linked to a second study, of T cells of mothers and their children. That paper states: The analysis detected no persistent microchimeric T cell clones.

The gene calls are TRBV12-3 or TRBV12-4 and TRBJ1-5; the D is unclear. Sequencing was performed on blood. This clonotype was sampled from a boy between 5 and 17 years old in good health. CDR3 protein: CASSFLGDQPQHF. The DNA for the CDR3 is TGTGCCAGCAGTTTCCTGGGCGATCAGCCCCAGCATTTT.